This entry concerns a single T cell receptor (beta chain). The data are from a study of blood T cell repertoires in COVID-19. Deletions cut 2 bases from V and 4 bases from J, with 20 bases between. The CDR3 runs to 17 residues. Germline CDR1 KGHSH, CDR2 LQKENI. Methods used by the authors: Estimates of nucleated cell counts were drawn from the amplification of reference gene primers. Only in-frame clones appear in the TCRdb table, and some are missing; sequencing was by immunoSEQ multiplex PCR. V, J and clone size are those of that table, while D and trimming were read from the DNA. The sample records 75,000 or so clones, approximately 91% being singletons.

This receptor was identified in a man aged 65-85 years with acute or convalescent COVID-19. Sequenced material: peripheral blood. V is TRBV18 and J is TRBJ1-1; maybe TRBD1 (6 bases). The CDR3 is CASSPGMSGTSGTEAFF. The DNA for the CDR3 is TGTGCCAGCTCACCAGGTATGTCGGGGACAAGCGGCACTGAAGCTTTCTTT.